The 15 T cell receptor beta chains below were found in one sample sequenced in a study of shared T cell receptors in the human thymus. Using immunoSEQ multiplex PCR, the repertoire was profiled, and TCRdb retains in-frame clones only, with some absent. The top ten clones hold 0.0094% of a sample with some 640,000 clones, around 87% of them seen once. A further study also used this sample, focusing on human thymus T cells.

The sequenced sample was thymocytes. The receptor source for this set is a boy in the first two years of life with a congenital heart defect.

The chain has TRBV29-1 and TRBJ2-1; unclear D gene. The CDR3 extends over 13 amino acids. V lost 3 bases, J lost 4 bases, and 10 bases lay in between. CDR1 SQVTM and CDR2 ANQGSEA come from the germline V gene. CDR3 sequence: CSVEPSPYNEQFF. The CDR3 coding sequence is TGCAGCGTTGAGCCTAGTCCTTACAATGAGCAGTTCTTC.

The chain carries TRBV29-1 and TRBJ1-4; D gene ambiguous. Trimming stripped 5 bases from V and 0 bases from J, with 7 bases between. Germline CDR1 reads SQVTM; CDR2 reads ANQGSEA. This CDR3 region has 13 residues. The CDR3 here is CSVNTATNEKLFF. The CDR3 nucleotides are TGCAGCGTTAACACAGCAACTAATGAAAAACTGTTTTTT.

The CDR3 nucleotides are TGTGCCAGCAGCTTCGTACTCTCTGGAAACACCATATATTTT. Its protein is CASSFVLSGNTIYF. This chain uses TRBV11-2 with TRBJ1-3; D is uncertain. The V and J ends lost 3 bases and 0 bases respectively, with 6 bases between them. CDR1 SGHAT and CDR2 FQNNGV come from the germline V gene. The CDR3 is 14 amino acids.

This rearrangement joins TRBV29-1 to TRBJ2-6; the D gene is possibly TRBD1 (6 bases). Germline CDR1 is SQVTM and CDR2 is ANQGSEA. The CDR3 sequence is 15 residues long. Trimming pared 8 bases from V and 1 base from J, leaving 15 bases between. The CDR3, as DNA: TGCAGCATCTTACAGGGAGTGTCTGGGGCCAACGTCCTGACTTTC. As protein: CSILQGVSGANVLTF.

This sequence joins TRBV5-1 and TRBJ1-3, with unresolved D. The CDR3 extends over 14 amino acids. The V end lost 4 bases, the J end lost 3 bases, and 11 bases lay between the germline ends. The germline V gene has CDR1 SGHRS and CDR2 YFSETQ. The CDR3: CASSEESFGNTIYF. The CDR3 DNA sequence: TGCGCCAGCAGCGAGGAATCTTTTGGAAACACCATATATTTT.

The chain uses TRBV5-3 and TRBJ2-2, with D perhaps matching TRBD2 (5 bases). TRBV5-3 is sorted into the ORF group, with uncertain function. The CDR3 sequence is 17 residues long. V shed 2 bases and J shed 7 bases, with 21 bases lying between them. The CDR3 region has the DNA TGTGCCAGAAGCTTCTCCGCGACCGGGGAAAATGGCGGGGAGCTGTTTTTT. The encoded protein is CARSFSATGENGGELFF.

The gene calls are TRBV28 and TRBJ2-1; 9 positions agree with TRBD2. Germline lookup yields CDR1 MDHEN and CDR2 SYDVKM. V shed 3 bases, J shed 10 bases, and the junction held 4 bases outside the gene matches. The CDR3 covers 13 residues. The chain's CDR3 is CASSFRGLAEQFF. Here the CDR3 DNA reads TGTGCCAGCAGTTTCAGGGGACTAGCAGAGCAGTTCTTC.

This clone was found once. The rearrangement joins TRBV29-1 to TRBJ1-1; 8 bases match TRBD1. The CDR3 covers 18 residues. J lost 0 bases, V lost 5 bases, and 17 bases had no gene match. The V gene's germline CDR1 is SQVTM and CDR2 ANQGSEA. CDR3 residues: CSVPLDRDEKNVNTEAFF. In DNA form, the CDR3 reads TGCAGCGTTCCCTTGGACAGGGATGAAAAGAACGTGAACACTGAAGCTTTCTTT.

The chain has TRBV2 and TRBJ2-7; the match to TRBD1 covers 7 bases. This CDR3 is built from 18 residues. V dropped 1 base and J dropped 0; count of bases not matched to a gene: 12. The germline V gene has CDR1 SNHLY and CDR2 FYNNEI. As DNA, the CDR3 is TGTGCCAGCAGTGAAGAGTTGTTGCGGACAGGAGCCTCCTACGAGCAGTACTTC. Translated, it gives CASSEELLRTGASYEQYF.

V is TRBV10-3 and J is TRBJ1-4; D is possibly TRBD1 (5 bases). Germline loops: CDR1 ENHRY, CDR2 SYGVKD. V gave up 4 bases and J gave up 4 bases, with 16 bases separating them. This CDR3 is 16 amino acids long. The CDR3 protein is CAISAKTRGVNEKLFF. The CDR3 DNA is TGTGCCATCAGTGCCAAAACTCGGGGGGTTAATGAAAAACTGTTTTTT.

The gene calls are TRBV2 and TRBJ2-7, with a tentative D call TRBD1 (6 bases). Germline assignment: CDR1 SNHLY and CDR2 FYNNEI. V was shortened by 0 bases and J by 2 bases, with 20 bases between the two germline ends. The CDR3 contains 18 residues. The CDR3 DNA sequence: TGTGCCAGCAGTGAAGCGCTTTTATCAGGGGCTGGGACCTACGAGCAGTACTTC. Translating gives CASSEALLSGAGTYEQYF.

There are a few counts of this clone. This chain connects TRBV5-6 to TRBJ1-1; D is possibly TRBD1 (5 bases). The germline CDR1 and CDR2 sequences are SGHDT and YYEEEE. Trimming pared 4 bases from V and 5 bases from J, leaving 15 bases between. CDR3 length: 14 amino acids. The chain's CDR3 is CASSAGPLGTEAFF. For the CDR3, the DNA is TGTGCCAGCAGCGCGGGACCCTTGGGGACTGAAGCTTTCTTT.

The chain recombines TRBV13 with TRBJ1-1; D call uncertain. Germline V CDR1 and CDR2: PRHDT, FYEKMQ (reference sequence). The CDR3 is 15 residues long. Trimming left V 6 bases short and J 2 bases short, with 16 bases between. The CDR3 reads CASREIQAKNTEAFF. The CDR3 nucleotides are TGTGCCAGCAGAGAAATTCAGGCTAAAAACACTGAAGCTTTCTTT. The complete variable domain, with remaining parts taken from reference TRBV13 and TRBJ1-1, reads AAGVIQSPRHLIKEKRETATLKCYPIPRHDTVYWYQQGPGQDPQFLISFYEKMQSDKGSIPDRFSAQQFSDYHSELNMSSLELGDSALYFCASREIQAKNTEAFFGQGTRLTVV.

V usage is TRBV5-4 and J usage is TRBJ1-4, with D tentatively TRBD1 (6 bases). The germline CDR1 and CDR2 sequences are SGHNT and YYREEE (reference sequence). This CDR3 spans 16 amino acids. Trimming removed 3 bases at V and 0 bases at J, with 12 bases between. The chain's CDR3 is CASSSDRDTTNEKLFF. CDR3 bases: TGTGCCAGCAGCTCGGACCGGGACACAACTAATGAAAAACTGTTTTTT.

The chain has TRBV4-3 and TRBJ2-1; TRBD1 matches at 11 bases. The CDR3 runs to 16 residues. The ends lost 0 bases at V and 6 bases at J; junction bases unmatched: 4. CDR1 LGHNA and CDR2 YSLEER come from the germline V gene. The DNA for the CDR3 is TGCGCCAGCAGCCAAGATGCGGGGACAGGGGGCAATGAGCAGTTCTTC. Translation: CASSQDAGTGGNEQFF.